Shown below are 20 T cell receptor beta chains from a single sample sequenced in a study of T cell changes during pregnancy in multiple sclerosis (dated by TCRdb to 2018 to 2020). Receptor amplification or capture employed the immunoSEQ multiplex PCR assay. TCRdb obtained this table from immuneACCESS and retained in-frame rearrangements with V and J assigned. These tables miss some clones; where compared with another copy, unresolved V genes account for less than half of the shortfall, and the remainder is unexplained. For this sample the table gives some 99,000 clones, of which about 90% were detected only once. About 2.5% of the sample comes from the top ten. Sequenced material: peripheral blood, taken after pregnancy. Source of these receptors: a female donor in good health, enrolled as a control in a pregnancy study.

CDR3 sequence reads: CASSLEGDNTDTQYF. The DNA of the CDR3 is TGTGCCAGCTCATTAGAGGGGGATAACACAGATACGCAGTATTTT. The rearrangement uses TRBV18 and TRBJ2-3; a possible D gene is TRBD1 (6 bases). The germline CDR1 and CDR2 sequences are KGHSH and LQKENI. There are 15 residues in the CDR3. Trimming left V 5 bases short and J 2 bases short, with 14 bases between.

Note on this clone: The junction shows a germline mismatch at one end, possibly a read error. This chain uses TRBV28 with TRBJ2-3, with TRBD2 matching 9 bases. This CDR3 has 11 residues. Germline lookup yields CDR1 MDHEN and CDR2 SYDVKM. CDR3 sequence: CASSLGTSLHF. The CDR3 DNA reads TGTGCCAGCAGTTTAGGGACTAGCCTACATTTT. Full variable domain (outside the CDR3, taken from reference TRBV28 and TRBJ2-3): DVKVTQSSRYLVKRTGEKVFLECVQDMDHENMFWYRQDPGLGLRLIYFSYDVKMKEKGDIPEGYSVSREKKERFSLILESASTNQTSMYLCASSLGTSLHFGPGTRLTVL.

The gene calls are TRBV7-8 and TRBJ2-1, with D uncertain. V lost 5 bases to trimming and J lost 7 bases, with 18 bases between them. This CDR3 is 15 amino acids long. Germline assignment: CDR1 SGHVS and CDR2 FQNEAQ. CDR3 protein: CASSPPRLGFNEQFF. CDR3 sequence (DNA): TGTGCCAGCAGCCCCCCGAGGCTGGGTTTTAATGAGCAGTTCTTC.

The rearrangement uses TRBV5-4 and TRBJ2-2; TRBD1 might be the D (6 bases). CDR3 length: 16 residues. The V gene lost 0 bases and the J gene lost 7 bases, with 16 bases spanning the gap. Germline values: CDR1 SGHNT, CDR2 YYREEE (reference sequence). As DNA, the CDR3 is TGTGCCAGCAGCTTGGGTCCACAGGGAAGGGGCGGGGAGCTGTTTTTT. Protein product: CASSLGPQGRGGELFF. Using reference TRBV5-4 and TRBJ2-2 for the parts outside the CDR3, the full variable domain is ETGVTQSPTHLIKTRGQQVTLRCSSQSGHNTVSWYQQALGQGPQFIFQYYREEENGRGNFPPRFSGLQFPNYSSELNVNALELDDSALYLCASSLGPQGRGGELFFGEGSRLTVL.

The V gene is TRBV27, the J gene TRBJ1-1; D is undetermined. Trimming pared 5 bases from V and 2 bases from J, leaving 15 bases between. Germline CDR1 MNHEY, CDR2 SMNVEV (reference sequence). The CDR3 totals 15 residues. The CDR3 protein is CASSPLWPPNTEAFF. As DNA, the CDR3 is TGTGCCAGCAGTCCCTTGTGGCCACCAAACACTGAAGCTTTCTTT.

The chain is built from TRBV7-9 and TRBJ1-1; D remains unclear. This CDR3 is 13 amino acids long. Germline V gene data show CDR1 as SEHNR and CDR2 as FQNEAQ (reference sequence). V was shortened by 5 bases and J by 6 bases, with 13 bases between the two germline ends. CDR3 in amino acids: CASSPPGYPEAFF. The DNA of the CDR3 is TGTGCCAGCAGCCCCCCGGGGTACCCTGAAGCTTTCTTT. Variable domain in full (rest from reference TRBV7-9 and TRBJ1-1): DTGVSQNPRHKITKRGQNVTFRCDPISEHNRLYWYRQTLGQGPEFLTYFQNEAQLEKSRLLSDRFSAERPKGSFSTLEIQRTEQGDSAMYLCASSPPGYPEAFFGQGTRLTVV.

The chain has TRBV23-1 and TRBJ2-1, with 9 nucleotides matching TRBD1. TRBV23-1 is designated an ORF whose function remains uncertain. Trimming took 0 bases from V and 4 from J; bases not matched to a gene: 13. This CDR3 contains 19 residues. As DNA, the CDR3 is TGCGCCAGCAGTCAATCGAAGCCCCGGACAGGGGAACTTTACAATGAGCAGTTCTTC. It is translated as CASSQSKPRTGELYNEQFF.

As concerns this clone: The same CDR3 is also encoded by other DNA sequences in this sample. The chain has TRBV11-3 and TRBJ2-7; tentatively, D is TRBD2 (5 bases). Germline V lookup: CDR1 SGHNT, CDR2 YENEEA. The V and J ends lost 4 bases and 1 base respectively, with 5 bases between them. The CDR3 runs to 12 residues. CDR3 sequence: CASSSGSYEQYF. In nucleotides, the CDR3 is TGTGCCAGCAGCTCGGGGTCCTACGAGCAGTACTTC.

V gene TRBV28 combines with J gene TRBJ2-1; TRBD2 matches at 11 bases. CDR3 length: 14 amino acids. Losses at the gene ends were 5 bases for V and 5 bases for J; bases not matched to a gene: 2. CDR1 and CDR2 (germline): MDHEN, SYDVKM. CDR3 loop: CASSTGLADNEQFF. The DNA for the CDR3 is TGTGCCAGCAGTACGGGACTAGCGGACAATGAGCAGTTCTTC.

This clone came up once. The CDR3 protein is CASSETLGETDTQYF. In DNA, the CDR3 is TGTGCCAGCAGTGAAACCCTTGGGGAGACAGATACGCAGTATTTT. This rearrangement joins TRBV25-1 to TRBJ2-3; D is perhaps TRBD2 (5 bases). The CDR3 extends over 15 amino acids. Germline CDR1 and CDR2: MGHDK and SYGVNS. V gave up 2 bases and J gave up 3 bases, with 12 bases separating them.

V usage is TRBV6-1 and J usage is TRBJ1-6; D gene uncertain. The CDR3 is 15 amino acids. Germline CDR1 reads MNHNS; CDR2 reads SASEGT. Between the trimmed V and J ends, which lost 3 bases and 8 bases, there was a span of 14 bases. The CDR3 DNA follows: TGTGCCAGCAGTGACGAGGGTGGTAGATATTCACCCCTCCACTTT. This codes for CASSDEGGRYSPLHF.

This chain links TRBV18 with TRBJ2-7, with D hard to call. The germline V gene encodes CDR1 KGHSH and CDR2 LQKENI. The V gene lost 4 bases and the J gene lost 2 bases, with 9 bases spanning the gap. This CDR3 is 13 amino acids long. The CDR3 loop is CASSREVTYEQYF. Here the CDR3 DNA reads TGTGCCAGCTCACGAGAGGTTACCTACGAGCAGTACTTC.

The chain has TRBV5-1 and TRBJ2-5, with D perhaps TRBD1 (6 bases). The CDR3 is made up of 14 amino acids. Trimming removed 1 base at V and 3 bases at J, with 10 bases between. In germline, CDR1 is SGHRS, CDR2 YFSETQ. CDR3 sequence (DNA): TGCGCCAGCAGCTTGCAGACAGGAAAAGAGACCCAGTACTTC. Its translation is CASSLQTGKETQYF.

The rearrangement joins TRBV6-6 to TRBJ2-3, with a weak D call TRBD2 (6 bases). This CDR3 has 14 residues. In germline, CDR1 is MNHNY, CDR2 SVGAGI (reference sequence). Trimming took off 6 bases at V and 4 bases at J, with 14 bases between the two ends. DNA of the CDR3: TGTGCCAGCAGCGACCGGGGGTTTGCAGATACGCAGTATTTT. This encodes CASSDRGFADTQYF.

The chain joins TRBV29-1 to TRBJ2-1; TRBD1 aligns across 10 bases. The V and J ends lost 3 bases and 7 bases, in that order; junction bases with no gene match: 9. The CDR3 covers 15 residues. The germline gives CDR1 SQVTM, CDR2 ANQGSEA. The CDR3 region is CSVEGLTGGLNEQFF. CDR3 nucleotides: TGCAGCGTTGAGGGCTTGACAGGGGGCTTGAATGAGCAGTTCTTC.

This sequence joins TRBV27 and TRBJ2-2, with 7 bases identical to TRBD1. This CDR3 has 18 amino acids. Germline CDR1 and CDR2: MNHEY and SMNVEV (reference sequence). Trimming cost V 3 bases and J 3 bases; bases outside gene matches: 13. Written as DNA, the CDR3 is TGTGCCAGCAGTTTTATATCGATAGGGGACAGTTACACCGGGGAGCTGTTTTTT. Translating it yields CASSFISIGDSYTGELFF.

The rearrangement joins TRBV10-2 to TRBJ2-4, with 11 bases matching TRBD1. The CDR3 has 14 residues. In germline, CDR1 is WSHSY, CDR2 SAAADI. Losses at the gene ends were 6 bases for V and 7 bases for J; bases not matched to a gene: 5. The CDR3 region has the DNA TGCGCCAGCAGGGGGACAGGGGGTACCAACATTCAGTACTTC. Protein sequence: CASRGTGGTNIQYF.

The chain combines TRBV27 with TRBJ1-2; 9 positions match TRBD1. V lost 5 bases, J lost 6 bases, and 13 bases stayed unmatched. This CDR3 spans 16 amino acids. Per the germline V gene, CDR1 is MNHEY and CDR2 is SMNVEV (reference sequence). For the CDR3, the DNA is TGTGCCAGCAGTCTACGCCGGGACAGGGTTAATGATGGCTACACCTTC. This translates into CASSLRRDRVNDGYTF.

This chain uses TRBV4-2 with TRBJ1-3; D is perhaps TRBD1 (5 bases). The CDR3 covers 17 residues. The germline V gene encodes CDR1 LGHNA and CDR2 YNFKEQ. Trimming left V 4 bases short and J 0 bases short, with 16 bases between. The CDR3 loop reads CASSPTGGERSGNTIYF. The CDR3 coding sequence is TGTGCCAGCAGCCCCACCGGAGGGGAACGCTCTGGAAACACCATATATTTT.

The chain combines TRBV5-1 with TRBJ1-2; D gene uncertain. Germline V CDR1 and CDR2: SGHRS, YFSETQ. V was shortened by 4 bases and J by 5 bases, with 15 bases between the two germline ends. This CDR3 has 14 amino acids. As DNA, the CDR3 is TGCGCCAGCAGCGACTCGGGAGGAGGGTATGGCTACACCTTC. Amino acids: CASSDSGGGYGYTF.